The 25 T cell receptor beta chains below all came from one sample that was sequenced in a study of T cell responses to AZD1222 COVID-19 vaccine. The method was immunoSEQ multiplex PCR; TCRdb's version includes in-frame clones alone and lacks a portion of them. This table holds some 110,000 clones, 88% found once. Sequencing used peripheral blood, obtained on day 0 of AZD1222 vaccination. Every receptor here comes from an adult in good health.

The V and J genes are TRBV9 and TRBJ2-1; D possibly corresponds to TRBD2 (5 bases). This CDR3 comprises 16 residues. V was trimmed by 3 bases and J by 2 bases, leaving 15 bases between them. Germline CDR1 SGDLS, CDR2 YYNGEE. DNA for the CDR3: TGTGCCAGCAGCGCCCCTCTGGCGGGCCCCTACAATGAGCAGTTCTTC. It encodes CASSAPLAGPYNEQFF.

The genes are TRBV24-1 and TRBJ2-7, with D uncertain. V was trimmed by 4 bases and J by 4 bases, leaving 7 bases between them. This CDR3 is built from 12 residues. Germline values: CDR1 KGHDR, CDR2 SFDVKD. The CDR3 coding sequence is TGTGCCACCAGTGACCGTGAGTACGAGCAGTACTTC. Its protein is CATSDREYEQYF.

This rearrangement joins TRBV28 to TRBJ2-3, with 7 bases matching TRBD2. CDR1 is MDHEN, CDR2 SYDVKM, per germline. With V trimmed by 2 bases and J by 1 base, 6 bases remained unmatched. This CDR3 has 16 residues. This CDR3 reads CASSLGAGAGTDTQYF. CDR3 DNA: TGTGCCAGCAGTTTAGGGGCGGGAGCCGGCACAGATACGCAGTATTTT.

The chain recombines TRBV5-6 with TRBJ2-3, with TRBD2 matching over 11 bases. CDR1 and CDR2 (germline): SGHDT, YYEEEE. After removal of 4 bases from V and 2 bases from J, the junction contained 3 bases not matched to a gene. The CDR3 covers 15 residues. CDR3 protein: CASSALAGATDTQYF. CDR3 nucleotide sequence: TGTGCCAGCAGCGCACTAGCGGGGGCCACAGATACGCAGTATTTT.

The CDR3 region is CASSFHQGGTDTQYF. The CDR3 DNA follows: TGTGCCAGCAGCTTTCATCAGGGGGGCACAGATACGCAGTATTTT. V and J are TRBV7-9 and TRBJ2-3, with 7 bases identical to TRBD1. Trimming cost V 3 bases and J 1 base; bases outside gene matches: 4. CDR1 and CDR2 from the germline V gene are SEHNR and FQNEAQ (reference sequence). The CDR3 is 15 residues long.

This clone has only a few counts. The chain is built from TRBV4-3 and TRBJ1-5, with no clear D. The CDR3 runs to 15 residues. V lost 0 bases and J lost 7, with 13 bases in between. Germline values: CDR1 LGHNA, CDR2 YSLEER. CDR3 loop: CASSQEREMVQPQHF. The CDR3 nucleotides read TGCGCCAGCAGCCAAGAAAGGGAGATGGTCCAGCCCCAGCATTTT.

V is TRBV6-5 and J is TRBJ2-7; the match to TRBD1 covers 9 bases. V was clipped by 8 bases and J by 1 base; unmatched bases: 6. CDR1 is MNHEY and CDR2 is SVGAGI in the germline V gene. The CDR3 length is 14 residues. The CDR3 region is CASAPGTGSYEQYF. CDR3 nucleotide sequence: TGTGCCAGCGCCCCTGGGACAGGGTCCTACGAGCAGTACTTC.

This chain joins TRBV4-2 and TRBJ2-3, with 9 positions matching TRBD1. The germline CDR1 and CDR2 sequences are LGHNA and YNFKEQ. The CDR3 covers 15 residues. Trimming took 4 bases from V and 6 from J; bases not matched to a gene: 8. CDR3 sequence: CASSPTGTGPDTQYF. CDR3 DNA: TGTGCCAGCAGCCCGACCGGGACAGGGCCCGATACGCAGTATTTT.

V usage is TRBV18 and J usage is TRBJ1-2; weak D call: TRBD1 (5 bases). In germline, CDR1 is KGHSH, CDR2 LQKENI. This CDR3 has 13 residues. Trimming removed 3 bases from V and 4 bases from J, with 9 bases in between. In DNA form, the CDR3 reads TGTGCCAGCTCACCTACAGGCATCTATGGCTACACCTTC. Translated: CASSPTGIYGYTF.

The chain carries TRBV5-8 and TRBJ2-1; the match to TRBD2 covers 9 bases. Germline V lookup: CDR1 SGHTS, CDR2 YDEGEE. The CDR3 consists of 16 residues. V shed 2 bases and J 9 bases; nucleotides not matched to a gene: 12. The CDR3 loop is CASSLTLAGPLVEQFF. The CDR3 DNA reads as TGTGCCAGCAGCTTAACGCTAGCGGGACCATTAGTTGAGCAGTTCTTC.

CDR3 DNA sequence: TGTGCCACCAGCGCCCAAGCCGGCGGAACCTACTACAATGAGCAGTTCTTC. Its translation: CATSAQAGGTYYNEQFF. The chain links TRBV24-1 to TRBJ2-1; D gene uncertain. Germline-derived CDR1 and CDR2 are KGHDR and SFDVKD. The V and J ends lost 7 bases and 3 bases respectively, with 21 bases between them. This CDR3 spans 17 amino acids.

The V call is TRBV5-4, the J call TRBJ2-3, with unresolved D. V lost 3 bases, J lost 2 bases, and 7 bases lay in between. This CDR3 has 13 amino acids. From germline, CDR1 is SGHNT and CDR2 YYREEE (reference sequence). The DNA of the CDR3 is TGTGCCAGCAGCTACCAACTCACAGATACGCAGTATTTT. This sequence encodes CASSYQLTDTQYF.

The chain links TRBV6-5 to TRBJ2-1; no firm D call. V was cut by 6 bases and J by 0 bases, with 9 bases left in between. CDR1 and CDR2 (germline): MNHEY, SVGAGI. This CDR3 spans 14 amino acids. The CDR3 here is CASSHGDSYNEQFF. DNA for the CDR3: TGTGCCAGCAGCCATGGGGACTCCTACAATGAGCAGTTCTTC.

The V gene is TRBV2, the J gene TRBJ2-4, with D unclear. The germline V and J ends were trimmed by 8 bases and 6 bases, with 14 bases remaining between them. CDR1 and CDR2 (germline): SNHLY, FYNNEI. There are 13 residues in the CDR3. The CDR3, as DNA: TGTGCCAGCCGAGGAGACCCCCCAAACATTCAGTACTTC. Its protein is CASRGDPPNIQYF.

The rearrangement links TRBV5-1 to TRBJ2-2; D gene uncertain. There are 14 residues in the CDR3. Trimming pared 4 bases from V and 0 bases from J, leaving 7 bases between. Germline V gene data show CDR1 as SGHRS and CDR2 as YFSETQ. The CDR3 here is CASSMDANTGELFF. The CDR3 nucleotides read TGCGCCAGCAGCATGGACGCGAACACCGGGGAGCTGTTTTTT.

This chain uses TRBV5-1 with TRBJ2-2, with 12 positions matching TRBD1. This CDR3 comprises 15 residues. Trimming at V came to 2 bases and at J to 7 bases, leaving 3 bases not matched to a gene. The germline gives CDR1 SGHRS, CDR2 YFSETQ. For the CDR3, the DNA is TGCGCCAGCAGCTTCGGGACAGGGGGCGGCGGGGAGCTGTTTTTT. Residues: CASSFGTGGGGELFF.

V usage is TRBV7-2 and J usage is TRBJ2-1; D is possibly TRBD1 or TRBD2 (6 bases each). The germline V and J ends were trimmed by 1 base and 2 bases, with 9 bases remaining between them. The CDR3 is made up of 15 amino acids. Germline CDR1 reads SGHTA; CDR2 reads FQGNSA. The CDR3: CASSLDGGPYNEQFF. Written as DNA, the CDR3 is TGTGCCAGCAGCTTAGATGGGGGGCCCTACAATGAGCAGTTCTTC.

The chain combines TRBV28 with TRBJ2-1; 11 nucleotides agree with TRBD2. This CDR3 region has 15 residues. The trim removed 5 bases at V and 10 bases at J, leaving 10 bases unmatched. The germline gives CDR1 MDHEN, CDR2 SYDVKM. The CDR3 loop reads CASSPAGTSGREQFF. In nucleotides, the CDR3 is TGTGCCAGCAGTCCAGCCGGGACTAGCGGTCGGGAGCAGTTCTTC.

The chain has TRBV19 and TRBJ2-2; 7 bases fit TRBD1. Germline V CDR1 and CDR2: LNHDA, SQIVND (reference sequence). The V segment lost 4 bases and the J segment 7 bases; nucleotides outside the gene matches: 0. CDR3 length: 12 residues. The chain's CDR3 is CASSNRGGELFF. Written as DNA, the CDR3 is TGTGCCAGTAGTAACAGGGGCGGGGAGCTGTTTTTT.

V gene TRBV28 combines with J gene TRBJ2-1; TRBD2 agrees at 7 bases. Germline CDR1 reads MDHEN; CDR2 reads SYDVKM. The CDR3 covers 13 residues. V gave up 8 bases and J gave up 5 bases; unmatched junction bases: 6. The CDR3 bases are TGTGCCAGCGGCGGGAGAATGAACAATGAGCAGTTCTTC. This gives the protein CASGGRMNNEQFF.

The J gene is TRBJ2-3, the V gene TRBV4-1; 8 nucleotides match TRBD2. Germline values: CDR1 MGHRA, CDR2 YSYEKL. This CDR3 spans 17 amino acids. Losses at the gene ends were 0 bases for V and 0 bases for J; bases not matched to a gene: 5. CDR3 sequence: CASSQEGIAGSTDTQYF. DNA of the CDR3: TGCGCCAGCAGCCAAGAGGGGATAGCGGGAAGCACAGATACGCAGTATTTT.

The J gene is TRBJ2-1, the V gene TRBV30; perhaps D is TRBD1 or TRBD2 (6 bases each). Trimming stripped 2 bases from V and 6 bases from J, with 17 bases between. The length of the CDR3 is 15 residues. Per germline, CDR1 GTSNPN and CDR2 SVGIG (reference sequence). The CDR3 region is CAWSKKEGDRNEQFF. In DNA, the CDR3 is TGTGCCTGGAGTAAGAAGGAGGGGGATCGCAATGAGCAGTTCTTC.

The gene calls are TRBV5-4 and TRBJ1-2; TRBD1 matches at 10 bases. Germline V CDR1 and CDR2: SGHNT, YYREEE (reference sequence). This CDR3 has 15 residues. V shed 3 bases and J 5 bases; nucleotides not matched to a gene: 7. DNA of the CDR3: TGTGCCAGCAGCTCCCGGACAGGGGGGAGGTATGGCTACACCTTC. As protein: CASSSRTGGRYGYTF.

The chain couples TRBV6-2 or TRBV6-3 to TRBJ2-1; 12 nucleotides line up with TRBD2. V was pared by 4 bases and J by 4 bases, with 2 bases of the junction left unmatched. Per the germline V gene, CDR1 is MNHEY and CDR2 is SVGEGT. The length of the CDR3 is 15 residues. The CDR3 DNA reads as TGTGCCAGCAGTTCCGGGACTAGCGGGTACAATGAGCAGTTCTTC. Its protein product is CASSSGTSGYNEQFF.

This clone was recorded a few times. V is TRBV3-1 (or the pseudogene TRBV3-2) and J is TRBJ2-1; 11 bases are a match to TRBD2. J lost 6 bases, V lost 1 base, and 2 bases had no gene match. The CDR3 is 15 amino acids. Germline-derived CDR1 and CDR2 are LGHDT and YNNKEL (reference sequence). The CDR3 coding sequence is TGTGCCAGCAGCCAAGGGCTAGCGGGAGGCAATGAGCAGTTCTTC. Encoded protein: CASSQGLAGGNEQFF.